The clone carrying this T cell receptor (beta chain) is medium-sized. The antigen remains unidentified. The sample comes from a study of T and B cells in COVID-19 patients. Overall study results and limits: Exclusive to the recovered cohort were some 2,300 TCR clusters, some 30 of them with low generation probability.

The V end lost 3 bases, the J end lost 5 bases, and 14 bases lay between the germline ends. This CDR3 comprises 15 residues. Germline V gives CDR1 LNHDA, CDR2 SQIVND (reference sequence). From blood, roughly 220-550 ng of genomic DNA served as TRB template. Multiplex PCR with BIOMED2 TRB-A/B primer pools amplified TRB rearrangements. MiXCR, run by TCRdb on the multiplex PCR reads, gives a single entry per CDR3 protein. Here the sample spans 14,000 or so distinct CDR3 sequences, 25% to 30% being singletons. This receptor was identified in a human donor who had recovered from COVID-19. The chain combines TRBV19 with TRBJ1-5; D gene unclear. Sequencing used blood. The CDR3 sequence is CASSMRASIHQPQHF. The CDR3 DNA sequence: TGTGCCAGTAGTATGCGGGCCTCTATTCATCAGCCCCAGCATTTT.